This paragraph reports one T cell receptor (beta chain). The data belong to a study of cytomegalovirus exposure and HLA in healthy donors. There are 13 residues in the CDR3. V shed 6 bases and J shed 6 bases, with 11 bases lying between them. Germline V lookup: CDR1 MRHNA, CDR2 SNTAGT. Only in-frame clones appear in the TCRdb table, and some are missing; sequencing was by immunoSEQ multiplex PCR. Of under 140,000 clones listed, around 90% are singletons. This receptor was obtained from a woman in her late teens or twenties in good health and CMV-seronegative. Sequencing was performed on PBMCs. This chain links TRBV6-4 with TRBJ2-2; D call uncertain. The CDR3 reads CASREGGAGELFF. As DNA, the CDR3 is TGTGCCAGCAGGGAAGGCGGAGCCGGGGAGCTGTTTTTT.